The clone carrying this T cell receptor beta chain was detected many times. Its antigen remains unidentified. The CDR3 sequence is 15 residues long. The ends were cut back, 0 bases at V and 0 bases at J, with 7 bases in the middle. Per the germline V gene, CDR1 is MGHRA and CDR2 is YSYEKL. Using quantitative 5'-RACE with molecular barcodes, the authors made TCR beta libraries. TCRdb recomputed calls from the 5' RACE reads with MiXCR, one row per CDR3 protein. This sample has 250,000 to 300,000 distinct CDR3 sequences, with 20% found just once. This entry is derived from a study of CD8 T cells in ankylosing spondylitis. Study-level findings and limits: Significant enrichment of disease-linked clones was reportedly seen in matched ankylosing spondylitis synovial fluid. Clones linked with disease were CD8+ and fairly uncommon in the peripheral blood.

This sequence joins TRBV4-1 and TRBJ2-3; no clear D gene. The specimen sequenced was blood, either unsorted or a sorted T cell fraction (not recorded which). The sequence came from a male donor with ankylosing spondylitis or in good health (not recorded which). The CDR3 is CASSQDPYSTDTQYF. DNA of the CDR3: TGCGCCAGCAGCCAAGATCCCTATAGCACAGATACGCAGTATTTT.